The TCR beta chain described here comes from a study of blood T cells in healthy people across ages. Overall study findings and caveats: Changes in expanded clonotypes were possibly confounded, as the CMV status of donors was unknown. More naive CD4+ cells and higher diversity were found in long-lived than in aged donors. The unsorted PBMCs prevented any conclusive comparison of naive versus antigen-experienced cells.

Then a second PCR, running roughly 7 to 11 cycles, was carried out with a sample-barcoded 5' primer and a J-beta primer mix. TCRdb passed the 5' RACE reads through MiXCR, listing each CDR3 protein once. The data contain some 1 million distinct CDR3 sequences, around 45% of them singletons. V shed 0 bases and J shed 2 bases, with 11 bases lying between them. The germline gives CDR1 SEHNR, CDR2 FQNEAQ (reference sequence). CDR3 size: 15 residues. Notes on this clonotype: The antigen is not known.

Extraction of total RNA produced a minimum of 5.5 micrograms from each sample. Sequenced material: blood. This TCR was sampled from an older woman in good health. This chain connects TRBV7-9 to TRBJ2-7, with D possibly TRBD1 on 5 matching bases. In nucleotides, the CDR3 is TGTGCCAGCAGCTTAGCTCTGGGGCTAGCCTACGAGCAGTACTTC. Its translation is CASSLALGLAYEQYF.